The 8 T cell receptor beta chains below all came from one sample that was sequenced in a study of CD8 T cells in Susac syndrome. RNA amounts of about 0.45 to 1 ug underwent reverse transcription with random hexamers. A single record per CDR3 protein comes from TCRdb applying MiXCR to the immunoSEQ multiplex PCR reads. Here the sample spans fewer than 150,000 distinct CDR3 sequences, about 92% being singletons. Sequenced material: CD4+ T cells from PBMCs. The receptor source for this set is a human donor with multiple sclerosis.

V usage is TRBV18 and J usage is TRBJ1-2; a possible D gene is TRBD1 (5 bases). The CDR3 contains 14 residues. Germline values: CDR1 KGHSH, CDR2 LQKENI. The V end lost 1 base, the J end lost 8 bases, and 14 bases lay between the germline ends. CDR3 sequence reads: CASSPLGPEGGYTF. CDR3 DNA sequence: TGTGCCAGCTCACCACTAGGCCCGGAGGGGGGCTACACCTTC.

This clonotype appeared a single time. This rearrangement joins TRBV25-1 to TRBJ1-4, with 8 bases lining up with TRBD1. Germline trimming cut 8 bases from V and 8 bases from J; bases unmatched to any gene: 10. Germline V gives CDR1 MGHDK, CDR2 SYGVNS. The CDR3 length is 14 residues. The CDR3 bases are TGTGCCAGCTTATCGGGGACAGGTGTCGAAAAACTGTTTTTT. Translating it yields CASLSGTGVEKLFF.

The rearrangement links TRBV7-6 to TRBJ2-1; D tentatively fits TRBD1 or TRBD2 (5 bases each). There are 15 residues in the CDR3. Germline CDR1 and CDR2: SGHVS and FNYEAQ. Trimming stripped 5 bases from V and 4 bases from J, with 15 bases between. CDR3 sequence: CASSTRLGGYNEQFF. CDR3 bases: TGTGCCAGCAGCACCCGGCTTGGGGGATACAATGAGCAGTTCTTC. The full variable domain, completed using reference TRBV7-6 and TRBJ2-1, is GAGVSQSPRYKVTKRGQDVALRCDPISGHVSLYWYRQALGQGPEFLTYFNYEAQQDKSGLPNDRFSAERPEGSISTLTIQRTEQRDSAMYRCASSTRLGGYNEQFFGPGTRLTVL.

V gene TRBV5-1 combines with J gene TRBJ1-1; unclear D gene. Germline assignment: CDR1 SGHRS and CDR2 YFSETQ. V was cut by 3 bases and J by 5 bases, with 17 bases left in between. CDR3 length equals 15 residues. DNA for the CDR3: TGCGCCAGCAGCTCCCCCACGCGGTGGGGTACTGAAGCTTTCTTT. As protein: CASSSPTRWGTEAFF.

The chain carries TRBV29-1 and TRBJ1-3; D unresolved. With 6 bases removed from V and 4 bases from J, the gap between germline ends came to 16 bases. The CDR3 is 14 amino acids. CDR1 and CDR2 from the germline V gene are SQVTM and ANQGSEA. CDR3 nucleotides: TGCAGCGTAATTCAGGACTCGGTCGGAAACACCATATATTTT. It encodes CSVIQDSVGNTIYF.

The chain combines TRBV6-5 with TRBJ2-7; D is unresolved. The V end was cut by 0 bases, the J end by 3 bases, with 12 bases between. Germline V lookup: CDR1 MNHEY, CDR2 SVGAGI. The CDR3 covers 15 residues. CDR3 coding DNA: TGTGCCAGCAGTTACTCGAAGGCCTTGGGCTACGAGCAGTACTTC. Its translation is CASSYSKALGYEQYF.

The chain couples TRBV3-1 to TRBJ1-4; 7 bases fit TRBD1. From germline, CDR1 is LGHDT and CDR2 YNNKEL (reference sequence). This CDR3 spans 18 amino acids. The J segment lost 6 bases and the V segment lost 0 bases, leaving 13 bases of the junction unmatched. The CDR3 sequence: CASSQDLTGVGVDEKLFF. The CDR3 nucleotides read TGTGCCAGCAGCCAAGATCTTACAGGGGTCGGGGTGGATGAAAAACTGTTTTTT. The entire variable domain, with the rest obtained from reference TRBV3-1 and TRBJ1-4, is as follows: DTAVSQTPKYLVTQMGNDKSIKCEQNLGHDTMYWYKQDSKKFLKIMFSYNNKELIINETVPNRFSPKSPDKAHLNLHINSLELGDSAVYFCASSQDLTGVGVDEKLFFGSGTQLSVL.

The chain couples TRBV7-8 to TRBJ1-5; possibly TRBD1 for D (5 bases). V gave up 1 base and J gave up 7 bases, with 14 bases separating them. The CDR3 extends over 15 amino acids. Germline V gene lookup returns CDR1 SGHVS and CDR2 FQNEAQ. The CDR3 reads CASSLEGLMGQPQHF. In DNA, the CDR3 is TGTGCCAGCAGCTTAGAGGGGCTGATGGGGCAGCCCCAGCATTTT.